This T cell receptor (beta chain) was identified in a study of blood T cell repertoires in COVID-19. For the study at large: T cells, B-cell-depleted T cells, or PBMCs provided the cDNA or gDNA that served as material.

The count of this clone is one. The CDR3 extends over 15 amino acids. The germline V and J ends were trimmed by 4 bases and 4 bases, with 15 bases remaining between them. Germline V gene sequence: CDR1 SGHTS, CDR2 YDEGEE. TCRdb's table, derived via immunoSEQ multiplex PCR, lists solely in-frame clones and lacks some. The profile shows about 250,000 clones, 75% to 85% of them singletons. The sample taken for sequencing was peripheral blood. The J gene is TRBJ2-1, the V gene TRBV5-8; possibly TRBD1 for D (6 bases). The receptor comes from a man aged 50 to 60 with active or convalescent COVID-19. The CDR3 sequence: CASSPGWTDYNEQFF. CDR3 bases: TGTGCCAGCAGCCCCGGGTGGACAGATTACAATGAGCAGTTCTTC.